Listed here are 23 T cell receptor beta chains from one sample, sequenced in a study of T cell responses to AZD1222 COVID-19 vaccine. Profiled with immunoSEQ multiplex PCR; TCRdb holds only in-frame clones, not every one. The profile covers 95,000 to 130,000 clones, with 70% to 90% appearing a single time and 3.9% taken by the ten largest. Source: peripheral blood, taken on day 0 of MenACWY control vaccination. The receptors were sampled from an adult in good health.

V is TRBV27 and J is TRBJ2-7, with 10 nucleotides matching TRBD1. Germline CDR1 and CDR2: MNHEY and SMNVEV (reference sequence). This CDR3 spans 16 amino acids. V shed 5 bases and J 5 bases; nucleotides not matched to a gene: 12. CDR3 residues: CASSTLGTGDPNEQYF. As DNA, the CDR3 is TGTGCCAGCAGTACCCTCGGGACAGGGGACCCTAACGAGCAGTACTTC.

The genes are TRBV27 and TRBJ2-1; possible D gene TRBD1, 6 bases. Between the trimmed V and J ends, which lost 6 bases and 3 bases, there was a span of 9 bases. Germline loops: CDR1 MNHEY, CDR2 SMNVEV (reference sequence). CDR3 size: 13 residues. As DNA, the CDR3 is TGTGCCAGCAGGGGGGCACTCTACAATGAGCAGTTCTTC. It encodes CASRGALYNEQFF.

The V call is TRBV27, the J call TRBJ2-1; D is possibly TRBD2 (7 bases). The CDR3 has 14 amino acids. V lost 6 bases and J lost 8, with 17 bases in between. Germline assignment: CDR1 MNHEY and CDR2 SMNVEV (reference sequence). The CDR3 nucleotides read TGTGCCAGCAGAGGAGGGGGGGCCCTCGATGAGCAGTTCTTC. It translates to CASRGGGALDEQFF.

The genes are TRBV18 and TRBJ1-2; 7 bases align to TRBD1. Germline V lookup: CDR1 KGHSH, CDR2 LQKENI. V lost 3 bases to trimming and J lost 0 bases; unmatched junction nucleotides: 4. The CDR3 runs to 15 residues. Here the CDR3 DNA reads TGTGCCAGCTCACCGGGGACAGCCCCTAACTATGGCTACACCTTC. Its translation is CASSPGTAPNYGYTF.

This rearrangement joins TRBV3-1 (or the pseudogene TRBV3-2) to TRBJ1-4, with unresolved D. Germline values: CDR1 LGHDT, CDR2 YNNKEL (reference sequence). V was shortened by 1 base and J by 4 bases, with 10 bases between the two germline ends. CDR3 length: 15 amino acids. The CDR3 region is CASSQGSGFNEKLFF. The CDR3 coding sequence is TGTGCCAGCAGCCAAGGTTCCGGGTTTAATGAAAAACTGTTTTTT.

This chain uses TRBV3-1 (or the pseudogene TRBV3-2) with TRBJ2-2, with TRBD1 identical over 9 bases. Trimming cost V 8 bases and J 5 bases; bases outside gene matches: 3. CDR1 is LGHDT, CDR2 YNNKEL, per germline (reference sequence). The CDR3 runs to 13 residues. The CDR3: CASGTGRTGELFF. In DNA form, the CDR3 reads TGTGCCAGCGGGACAGGGAGGACCGGGGAGCTGTTTTTT.

The chain carries TRBV7-2 and TRBJ2-7; D may correspond to TRBD1 or TRBD2 (5 bases each). The CDR3 spans 15 residues. Germline V CDR1 and CDR2: SGHTA, FQGNSA. V lost 4 bases, J lost 3 bases, and 16 bases lay in between. CDR3 coding DNA: TGTGCCAGCAGCTCCGGGGCAACCCCTTACTACGAGCAGTACTTC. It encodes CASSSGATPYYEQYF.

The chain joins TRBV28 to TRBJ2-3; the match to TRBD2 covers 11 bases. There are 16 residues in the CDR3. The V and J ends lost 5 bases and 4 bases, in that order; junction bases with no gene match: 8. The germline V gene has CDR1 MDHEN and CDR2 SYDVKM. CDR3 bases: TGTGCCAGCAGTCTCACTAGCGGGGGTCTCTCAGATACGCAGTATTTT. Translating it yields CASSLTSGGLSDTQYF. Looking up the rest from reference TRBV28 and TRBJ2-3 gives the full variable domain: DVKVTQSSRYLVKRTGEKVFLECVQDMDHENMFWYRQDPGLGLRLIYFSYDVKMKEKGDIPEGYSVSREKKERFSLILESASTNQTSMYLCASSLTSGGLSDTQYFGPGTRLTVL.

CDR3 nucleotides: TGTGCCAGCAGACTAGCGGGGGGCTGGGAGACCCAGTACTTC. Protein product: CASRLAGGWETQYF. This rearrangement joins TRBV27 to TRBJ2-5; 12 nucleotides align to TRBD2. The CDR3 covers 14 residues. V lost 6 bases to trimming and J lost 5 bases; unmatched junction nucleotides: 4. CDR1 is MNHEY and CDR2 is SMNVEV in the germline V gene (reference sequence).

The chain employs TRBV5-1 and TRBJ2-3, with 7 positions matching TRBD2. The V segment lost 4 bases and the J segment 1 base; nucleotides outside the gene matches: 3. Per germline, CDR1 SGHRS and CDR2 YFSETQ. This CDR3 contains 14 residues. The chain's CDR3 is CASSTGLGTDTQYF. The CDR3 coding sequence is TGCGCCAGCAGCACAGGACTAGGCACAGATACGCAGTATTTT.

This chain joins TRBV2 and TRBJ2-7; D may be TRBD2 (6 bases). The CDR3 runs to 14 residues. Germline V gives CDR1 SNHLY, CDR2 FYNNEI. With 7 bases removed from V and 1 base from J, the gap between germline ends came to 14 bases. The CDR3 is CASTPLATSYEQYF. Written as DNA, the CDR3 is TGTGCCAGCACCCCGCTAGCGACTTCCTACGAGCAGTACTTC.

This chain joins TRBV7-3 and TRBJ2-5, with 7 bases fitting TRBD1. With V trimmed by 5 bases and J by 2 bases, 8 bases remained unmatched. The germline CDR1 and CDR2 sequences are SGHTA and FQGTGA. The CDR3 runs 15 residues. The CDR3 sequence: CASSLYPGQQETQYF. The DNA for the CDR3 is TGTGCCAGCAGCCTCTATCCGGGACAGCAAGAGACCCAGTACTTC.

The chain carries TRBV5-1 and TRBJ1-1; D is unclear. There are 15 residues in the CDR3. CDR1 SGHRS and CDR2 YFSETQ come from the germline V gene. V shed 1 base and J shed 1 base, with 11 bases lying between them. This chain's CDR3 is CASSLWRLGNTEAFF. CDR3 DNA: TGCGCCAGCAGCTTGTGGCGATTAGGGAACACTGAAGCTTTCTTT.

The genes are TRBV5-1 and TRBJ2-5, with D perhaps TRBD2 (6 bases). The V gene's germline CDR1 is SGHRS and CDR2 YFSETQ. The V end was cut by 0 bases, the J end by 5 bases, with 14 bases between. The CDR3 consists of 15 residues. The DNA for the CDR3 is TGCGCCAGCAGCTTGGAATGGGCCGGGGGTGAGACCCAGTACTTC. This gives the protein CASSLEWAGGETQYF.

The chain carries TRBV7-2 and TRBJ2-5; perhaps TRBD2 as D (5 bases). V lost 2 bases, J lost 6 bases, and 7 bases lay in between. CDR1 is SGHTA and CDR2 is FQGNSA in the germline V gene. The CDR3 is made up of 12 amino acids. Here the CDR3 DNA reads TGTGCCAGCAGCTTATCGGGAAAGACCCAGTACTTC. Translation gives CASSLSGKTQYF.

This sequence joins TRBV5-1 and TRBJ1-1, with D possibly being TRBD1 (5 bases). Germline lookup yields CDR1 SGHRS and CDR2 YFSETQ. This CDR3 has 14 residues. V lost 2 bases and J 4 bases, leaving 12 bases between the germline ends. As DNA, the CDR3 is TGCGCCAGCAGCTTTGGGGGTTTCGGCACTGAAGCTTTCTTT. Its protein is CASSFGGFGTEAFF. Based on the CDR3 plus reference TRBV5-1 and TRBJ1-1, the full variable domain is KAGVTQTPRYLIKTRGQQVTLSCSPISGHRSVSWYQQTPGQGLQFLFEYFSETQRNKGNFPGRFSGRQFSNSRSEMNVSTLELGDSALYLCASSFGGFGTEAFFGQGTRLTVV.

This chain joins TRBV19 and TRBJ1-1; 7 bases are a match to TRBD1. Germline assignment: CDR1 LNHDA and CDR2 SQIVND (reference sequence). V was pared by 5 bases and J by 8 bases, with 5 bases of the junction left unmatched. CDR3 size: 12 residues. CDR3 DNA sequence: TGTGCCAGTAGTTCAACAGGGGTCGAAGCTTTCTTT. Protein: CASSSTGVEAFF.

The chain carries TRBV21-1 and TRBJ2-4; the D call in the table, TRBD1, was not verified against the DNA. TRBV21-1 is assigned pseudogene status. The CDR3 contains 16 residues. CDR3 bases: TGTGCCAGCAGCAAAGGCGTAGGGGGAGCCAAAAACATTCAGTACTTC. Translated: CASSKGVGGAKNIQYF.

The DNA of the CDR3 is TGTGCCAGCAGTTACTGGGAAGGGCGGAATGAAAAACTGTTTTTT. It specifies CASSYWEGRNEKLFF. V gene TRBV6-6 combines with J gene TRBJ1-4; D remains unclear. V was trimmed by 1 base and J by 5 bases, leaving 11 bases between them. CDR3 length: 15 amino acids. Germline V gene data show CDR1 as MNHNY and CDR2 as SVGAGI (reference sequence).

The V call is TRBV4-3, the J call TRBJ2-5; D not resolved. Trimming took off 0 bases at V and 5 bases at J, with 7 bases between the two ends. Germline V gives CDR1 LGHNA, CDR2 YSLEER. This CDR3 has 13 amino acids. CDR3 protein: CASSQDFRETQYF. The CDR3 bases are TGCGCCAGCAGCCAAGATTTTAGGGAGACCCAGTACTTC.

Here the CDR3 DNA reads TGTGCCAGCAGCTTAGTCGGGACAGGGGGCACGGGGAGCAATCAGCCCCAGCATTTT. Translated, it gives CASSLVGTGGTGSNQPQHF. The gene calls are TRBV7-2 and TRBJ1-5; the match to TRBD1 covers 12 bases. The CDR3 spans 19 residues. Germline-derived CDR1 and CDR2 are SGHTA and FQGNSA. J lost 1 base, V lost 1 base, and 8 bases had no gene match.

This clone was seen only a few times. This chain links TRBV19 with TRBJ1-3; 8 nucleotides align to TRBD1. The CDR3 is made up of 14 amino acids. CDR1 and CDR2 from the germline V gene are LNHDA and SQIVND (reference sequence). J gave up 0 bases and V 9 bases, and 4 bases lay outside the gene matches. CDR3 residues: CASQTGGSGNTIYF. In DNA, the CDR3 is TGTGCCAGCCAAACAGGGGGCTCTGGAAACACCATATATTTT.

The rearrangement links TRBV5-1 to TRBJ2-3; 12 bases are a match to TRBD2. This CDR3 contains 16 residues. Germline trimming cut 3 bases from V and 3 bases from J; bases unmatched to any gene: 5. Germline CDR1 is SGHRS and CDR2 is YFSETQ. CDR3 amino acids: CASSYRLAGVTDTQYF. CDR3 DNA sequence: TGCGCCAGCAGCTACAGACTAGCGGGGGTAACAGATACGCAGTATTTT.